This T cell receptor beta chain was profiled in a study of shared clonotypes between healthy human individuals. The wider study: Participating donors consisted of two women and a few men aged 18 to 49. Study-level points and caveats: Among donors, sharing of clonotypes was expected to be affected by sequencing depth. It was the few donors that limited the genetic and exposure-history diversity represented.

The germline V gene encodes CDR1 SGHVS and CDR2 FQNEAQ. Between the trimmed V and J ends, which lost 4 bases and 4 bases, there was a span of 16 bases. The CDR3 consists of 15 residues. CD8 cells classed as naive were CD45RO-negative and positively selected for CCR7, excluding terminally differentiated effector memory CD45RA+ cells. The authors loaded 150 to 250 ng DNA, 30,000 to 35,000 T cell genomes, into sorted-subset replicate PCRs. Data came from immunoSEQ multiplex PCR; TCRdb stores just in-frame clones and leaves some out. The data contain some 1,900,000 clones, about 95% of them seen just once; the ten biggest clones take up less than 1.5%. Worth noting for this clone: Antigen: not known.

This chain joins TRBV7-8 and TRBJ2-5; D possibly corresponds to TRBD2 (6 bases). This TCR came from a man aged 18-30 years in good health. Sequences were obtained from naive CD8+ T cells sorted from blood. The DNA for the CDR3 is TGTGCCAGCAGCTATCTTGGGGGTAGCGGAGAGACCCAGTACTTC. Translated: CASSYLGGSGETQYF.